The 29 T cell receptor beta chains in this list originate from one sample, sequenced in a study of cytomegalovirus exposure and HLA in healthy donors. Use of 60 Vbeta and 13 Jbeta primers characterized the PCR. TCRdb keeps only in-frame clones here, not all; method: immunoSEQ multiplex PCR. Found here are tens of thousands of clones; the top ten clones hold 1.1%. The material sequenced was PBMCs. Every receptor here comes from a woman in her 30s in good health and CMV-seronegative.

The chain carries TRBV27 and TRBJ1-2, with 10 nucleotides matching TRBD1. This CDR3 spans 14 amino acids. V was clipped by 6 bases and J by 7 bases; unmatched bases: 8. Germline loops: CDR1 MNHEY, CDR2 SMNVEV (reference sequence). CDR3 DNA: TGTGCCAGCAGGGGCGGACAGGGGGGGGGTGGCTACACCTTC. As protein: CASRGGQGGGGYTF.

The genes are TRBV7-9 and TRBJ2-1, with 7 positions matching TRBD2. V lost 5 bases, J lost 10 bases, and 17 bases stayed unmatched. CDR3 length: 16 amino acids. Germline loops: CDR1 SEHNR, CDR2 FQNEAQ (reference sequence). The CDR3 here is CASSPRVAGPTEEQFF. The CDR3 DNA is TGTGCCAGCAGCCCTCGGGTAGCGGGCCCTACGGAGGAGCAGTTCTTC. The entire variable domain, with the rest obtained from reference TRBV7-9 and TRBJ2-1, is as follows: DTGVSQNPRHKITKRGQNVTFRCDPISEHNRLYWYRQTLGQGPEFLTYFQNEAQLEKSRLLSDRFSAERPKGSFSTLEIQRTEQGDSAMYLCASSPRVAGPTEEQFFGPGTRLTVL.

The chain recombines TRBV2 with TRBJ1-2; TRBD1 aligns across 9 bases. This CDR3 has 12 amino acids. V lost 5 bases and J lost 7; bases outside the gene matches: 2. Per germline, CDR1 SNHLY and CDR2 FYNNEI. In DNA form, the CDR3 reads TGTGCCAGCAGTACAGGGGGCGTTGGCTACACCTTC. Residues: CASSTGGVGYTF.

The J gene is TRBJ2-7, the V gene TRBV6-1; 7 nucleotides agree with TRBD2. CDR1 and CDR2 from the germline V gene are MNHNS and SASEGT. After removal of 2 bases from V and 0 bases from J, the junction contained 10 bases not matched to a gene. CDR3 length: 17 residues. CDR3 in DNA: TGTGCCAGCAGTGAACAGCGGTGGGACTACGGCTCCTACGAGCAGTACTTC. Its protein is CASSEQRWDYGSYEQYF.

The V and J genes are TRBV2 and TRBJ2-2; tentatively, D is TRBD1 (5 bases). Trimming left V 7 bases short and J 1 base short, with 10 bases between. Germline V gene data show CDR1 as SNHLY and CDR2 as FYNNEI. The CDR3 runs to 14 residues. CDR3 nucleotides: TGTGCCAGCAAGGGGCTAGTGAACACCGGGGAGCTGTTTTTT. It codes for CASKGLVNTGELFF.

The chain links TRBV4-1 to TRBJ2-3; D is perhaps TRBD2 (5 bases). Germline-derived CDR1 and CDR2 are MGHRA and YSYEKL. The V and J ends lost 4 bases and 0 bases respectively, with 14 bases between them. The CDR3 contains 16 residues. The CDR3 spells CASSPSRWTSTDTQYF. The CDR3 bases are TGCGCCAGCAGCCCCTCCCGGTGGACTAGCACAGATACGCAGTATTTT.

The chain has TRBV2 and TRBJ2-1; maybe TRBD1 (6 bases). Germline values: CDR1 SNHLY, CDR2 FYNNEI. This CDR3 comprises 14 residues. The V and J ends lost 2 bases and 8 bases respectively, with 13 bases between them. The DNA for the CDR3 is TGTGCCAGCAGTGAATTGCAGGGGAAGGATGAGCAGTTCTTC. As protein: CASSELQGKDEQFF.

The genes are TRBV6-1 and TRBJ1-1; a possible D gene is TRBD1 (6 bases). Germline V gene sequence: CDR1 MNHNS, CDR2 SASEGT. V lost 3 bases and J lost 12, with 17 bases in between. This CDR3 is 13 amino acids long. In nucleotides, the CDR3 is TGTGCCAGCAGTGATTTGGGGAGGGGGGGAACTTTCTTT. Amino acid sequence: CASSDLGRGGTFF.

The chain links TRBV5-1 to TRBJ2-3; 9 bases are a match to TRBD2. V gave up 0 bases and J gave up 1 base; unmatched junction bases: 0. Germline V gene lookup returns CDR1 SGHRS and CDR2 YFSETQ. The CDR3 runs 15 residues. The CDR3 protein is CASSLGLAGTDTQYF. Written as DNA, the CDR3 is TGCGCCAGCAGCTTGGGACTAGCGGGCACAGATACGCAGTATTTT.

This chain joins TRBV19 and TRBJ1-5; 7 bases fit TRBD1. Germline CDR1 reads LNHDA; CDR2 reads SQIVND (reference sequence). The CDR3 is 14 amino acids. Losses at the gene ends were 2 bases for V and 3 bases for J; bases not matched to a gene: 1. DNA for the CDR3: TGTGCCAGTAGTATAACAGGGGTCAATCAGCCCCAGCATTTT. It specifies CASSITGVNQPQHF.

The rearrangement uses TRBV7-9 and TRBJ1-2; 7 nucleotides align to TRBD1. This CDR3 contains 13 residues. Germline V gene sequence: CDR1 SEHNR, CDR2 FQNEAQ (reference sequence). The trim removed 3 bases at V and 6 bases at J, leaving 4 bases unmatched. DNA for the CDR3: TGTGCCAGCAGCTTCGGGCAGGGGGATGGCTACACCTTC. Residues: CASSFGQGDGYTF.

This chain joins TRBV28 and TRBJ2-1; 8 bases match TRBD2. The length of the CDR3 is 15 residues. V lost 4 bases, J lost 3 bases, and 5 bases stayed unmatched. CDR1 MDHEN and CDR2 SYDVKM come from the germline V gene. CDR3 coding DNA: TGTGCCAGCAGTTATAGCGGGACCATCTACAATGAGCAGTTCTTC. Its translation is CASSYSGTIYNEQFF.

The chain has TRBV27 and TRBJ1-5; the D gene is possibly TRBD1 (5 bases). The CDR3 runs 15 residues. Per germline, CDR1 MNHEY and CDR2 SMNVEV (reference sequence). Trimming took 2 bases from V and 1 from J, leaving 9 bases between them. The DNA for the CDR3 is TGTGCCAGCAGTTTAGTGGGGGGGAGCAATCAGCCCCAGCATTTT. Translated, it gives CASSLVGGSNQPQHF.

This chain links TRBV6-1 with TRBJ1-1; 7 bases agree with TRBD1. CDR1 and CDR2 from the germline V gene are MNHNS and SASEGT. The CDR3 is made up of 14 amino acids. The trim removed 6 bases at V and 1 base at J, leaving 5 bases unmatched. The CDR3, as DNA: TGTGCCAGCAGCTCCGGGACAGCGAACACTGAAGCTTTCTTT. Protein product: CASSSGTANTEAFF.

This sequence joins TRBV7-9 and TRBJ2-1; possible D gene TRBD2, 7 bases. The CDR3 is 15 residues long. Per germline, CDR1 SEHNR and CDR2 FQNEAQ (reference sequence). V lost 1 base, J lost 6 bases, and 13 bases lay in between. The CDR3 sequence: CASSLGGGGINEQFF. The CDR3 bases are TGTGCCAGCAGCTTAGGAGGGGGGGGAATCAATGAGCAGTTCTTC.

The J gene is TRBJ2-4, the V gene TRBV10-2, with D possibly matching TRBD2 (6 bases). The CDR3 is 16 residues long. V was clipped by 3 bases and J by 3 bases, with 15 bases between them. Germline loops: CDR1 WSHSY, CDR2 SAAADI. CDR3 in DNA: TGCGCCAGCAGTGACATAGGGACTCTGATCAAAAACATTCAGTACTTC. This gives the protein CASSDIGTLIKNIQYF.

This chain joins TRBV19 and TRBJ2-3; TRBD2 matches 14 bases. Trimming cost V 6 bases and J 4 bases; bases outside gene matches: 9. The CDR3 has 17 residues. CDR1 LNHDA and CDR2 SQIVND come from the germline V gene (reference sequence). The CDR3 region has the DNA TGTGCCAGTAGCCTCCACCGGGGACTAGCGGGAGCAGATACGCAGTATTTT. Protein sequence: CASSLHRGLAGADTQYF.

The rearrangement links TRBV19 to TRBJ1-2; 8 bases match TRBD1. Germline lookup yields CDR1 LNHDA and CDR2 SQIVND (reference sequence). The CDR3 loop spans 15 amino acids. The ends lost 5 bases at V and 4 bases at J; junction bases unmatched: 9. In DNA form, the CDR3 reads TGTGCCAGTAGTCGTTCCGGGGACAGGACCTATGGCTACACCTTC. It specifies CASSRSGDRTYGYTF. Looking up the rest from reference TRBV19 and TRBJ1-2 gives the full variable domain: DGGITQSPKYLFRKEGQNVTLSCEQNLNHDAMYWYRQDPGQGLRLIYYSQIVNDFQKGDIAEGYSVSREKKESFPLTVTSAQKNPTAFYLCASSRSGDRTYGYTFGSGTRLTVV.

The V call is TRBV6-6, the J call TRBJ1-5; the D gene is possibly TRBD1 (5 bases). V lost 2 bases, J lost 0 bases, and 8 bases lay in between. This CDR3 spans 15 amino acids. CDR1 and CDR2 (germline): MNHNY, SVGAGI (reference sequence). This CDR3 is CASSYDSYSNQPQHF. The CDR3 region has the DNA TGTGCCAGCAGTTACGACAGTTATAGCAATCAGCCCCAGCATTTT.

This chain uses TRBV7-6 with TRBJ2-7; 11 bases are shared with TRBD1. The CDR3 consists of 14 residues. Unmatched junction bases numbered 6, after V lost 5 bases and J lost 6 bases. Germline CDR1 reads SGHVS; CDR2 reads FNYEAQ. The CDR3 sequence is CASSPGDRGAEQYF. CDR3 nucleotide sequence: TGTGCCAGCAGCCCAGGGGACAGGGGGGCCGAGCAGTACTTC.

The chain employs TRBV6-6 and TRBJ1-1; tentatively, D is TRBD1 (5 bases). This CDR3 comprises 12 residues. With 4 bases removed from V and 5 bases from J, the gap between germline ends came to 8 bases. The germline gives CDR1 MNHNY, CDR2 SVGAGI (reference sequence). The CDR3 DNA reads as TGTGCCAGCAGTTTCGGGGGGACTGAAGCTTTCTTT. Its protein product is CASSFGGTEAFF.

The V gene is TRBV18, the J gene TRBJ1-1; unclear D gene. Trimming took off 4 bases at V and 1 base at J, with 4 bases between the two ends. The CDR3 is made up of 12 amino acids. Germline V CDR1 and CDR2: KGHSH, LQKENI. The CDR3 reads CASSLQNTEAFF. The CDR3, as DNA: TGTGCCAGCTCACTTCAGAACACTGAAGCTTTCTTT.

The chain combines TRBV29-1 with TRBJ1-2, with TRBD1 matching 9 bases. The germline V gene has CDR1 SQVTM and CDR2 ANQGSEA. J gave up 7 bases and V 4 bases, and 13 bases lay outside the gene matches. The CDR3 consists of 15 residues. DNA for the CDR3: TGCAGCGTTGGAGAAGGACAGGGGAGTTTAGCTGGCTACACCTTC. The encoded protein is CSVGEGQGSLAGYTF.

The chain is built from TRBV20-1 and TRBJ2-7; perhaps TRBD1 as D (5 bases). The V gene's germline CDR1 is DFQATT and CDR2 SNEGSKA (reference sequence). The CDR3 has 11 residues. Trimming took 6 bases from V and 6 from J, leaving 12 bases between them. In DNA, the CDR3 is TGCAGTGCCAGGGTCAGGAGCGAGCAGTACTTC. It is translated as CSARVRSEQYF.

The chain couples TRBV7-2 to TRBJ2-2, with TRBD2 matching over 10 bases. The length of the CDR3 is 19 residues. Germline CDR1 SGHTA, CDR2 FQGNSA. V lost 1 base, J lost 3 bases, and 11 bases stayed unmatched. The CDR3 sequence is CASSLETSGIGLDTGELFF. CDR3 DNA: TGTGCCAGCAGCTTAGAAACTAGCGGGATCGGTCTGGACACCGGGGAGCTGTTTTTT.

The chain uses TRBV15 and TRBJ2-7, with 7 bases aligning to TRBD2. The CDR3 has 17 amino acids. From germline, CDR1 is LNHNV and CDR2 YYDKDF (reference sequence). Losses at the gene ends were 0 bases for V and 5 bases for J; bases not matched to a gene: 13. This CDR3 is CATSRDWGGRGRDEQYF. In DNA, the CDR3 is TGTGCCACCAGCAGAGATTGGGGGGGGAGGGGAAGGGACGAGCAGTACTTC.

V gene TRBV2 combines with J gene TRBJ1-1; 8 nucleotides match TRBD1. The junction had 5 bases not matched to a gene; V was cut back by 1 base and J by 4 bases. The CDR3 is 15 amino acids. Germline V gene lookup returns CDR1 SNHLY and CDR2 FYNNEI. CDR3 amino acids: CASSEVRTGSTEAFF. The CDR3 DNA follows: TGTGCCAGCAGTGAAGTCCGGACAGGGAGCACTGAAGCTTTCTTT.

The chain uses TRBV27 and TRBJ1-1, with D perhaps matching TRBD1 (5 bases). V shed 6 bases and J shed 2 bases, with 16 bases lying between them. CDR3 length: 15 residues. Per germline, CDR1 MNHEY and CDR2 SMNVEV (reference sequence). The CDR3 region has the DNA TGTGCCAGCAGAGGGCCGGGAGGGGCCAACACTGAAGCTTTCTTT. Protein sequence: CASRGPGGANTEAFF.

This chain connects TRBV5-1 to TRBJ2-7; 8 bases fit TRBD2. The CDR3 sequence is 15 residues long. Germline values: CDR1 SGHRS, CDR2 YFSETQ. V shed 2 bases and J 0 bases; nucleotides not matched to a gene: 4. In DNA form, the CDR3 reads TGCGCCAGCAGCTTCTCAGCGGGGGCCTCCTACGAGCAGTACTTC. It yields the protein CASSFSAGASYEQYF.